A single sample is the source of the 32 T cell receptor beta chains below, sequenced in a study of vaccination and CD4 T cells after COVID-19. Cultured CD4+ T-cell DNA underwent Oncomine TCR Beta short-read sequencing. MiXCR was run by TCRdb on the PCR reads, yielding one entry per CDR3 protein. The sample lists more than 8,000 distinct CDR3 sequences; 28% were seen once. Treatment of the sample: approximately 10-day PBMC culture with coronavirus spike peptide pools or control peptides (ViraFEST assay). For these TCRs, the target antigens are not known. The material was CD4+ T cells from blood, cultured in vitro, obtained after SARS-CoV-2 vaccination. These receptors were taken from a human donor who had recovered from COVID-19.

This clonotype was observed a few times. The chain joins TRBV7-2 to TRBJ2-7; 9 bases are a match to TRBD2. CDR3 size: 15 residues. Per germline, CDR1 SGHTA and CDR2 FQGNSA. Unmatched junction bases numbered 7, after V lost 3 bases and J lost 4 bases. The chain's CDR3 is CASSFQLAGAYEQYF. In DNA, the CDR3 is TGTGCCAGCAGCTTCCAACTAGCGGGCGCTTACGAGCAGTACTTC.

This clonotype was seen a few times. The chain carries TRBV28 and TRBJ2-7; 16 bases agree with TRBD2. The J segment lost 5 bases and the V segment lost 4 bases, leaving 5 bases of the junction unmatched. The CDR3 totals 16 residues. CDR1 is MDHEN, CDR2 SYDVKM, per germline. The CDR3 bases are TGTGCCAGCAGTTCAAGGGGACTAGCGGGAGGGGACGAGCAGTACTTC. Translated: CASSSRGLAGGDEQYF.

There are a few counts of this clonotype. This chain links TRBV10-1 with TRBJ1-1; D gene uncertain. V was cut by 3 bases and J by 3 bases, with 11 bases left in between. The CDR3 totals 14 residues. Germline assignment: CDR1 WNHNN and CDR2 SYGVQD (reference sequence). CDR3 nucleotides: TGCGCCAGCAGTGAAGGTCTAAGGGACACTGAAGCTTTCTTT. Residues: CASSEGLRDTEAFF.

The CDR3 protein is CASTLSGRAYEQYF. DNA of the CDR3: TGTGCCAGCACCCTTAGCGGGAGGGCCTACGAGCAGTACTTC. The chain couples TRBV6-1 to TRBJ2-7; 11 nucleotides align to TRBD2. The CDR3 is 14 amino acids. Per germline, CDR1 MNHNS and CDR2 SASEGT. V lost 7 bases and J lost 2; bases outside the gene matches: 4.

The V and J genes are TRBV12-3 or TRBV12-4 and TRBJ2-5; the D is unclear. The germline V and J ends were trimmed by 5 bases and 2 bases, with 9 bases remaining between them. The CDR3 is 13 amino acids. The CDR3 protein is CASSPPYQETQYF. CDR3 nucleotide sequence: TGTGCCAGCAGTCCTCCATATCAAGAGACCCAGTACTTC.

The chain has TRBV2 and TRBJ1-2; D remains ambiguous. The CDR3 sequence is 14 residues long. V lost 2 bases and J 4 bases, leaving 11 bases between the germline ends. From germline, CDR1 is SNHLY and CDR2 FYNNEI. The CDR3 here is CASSEHSQGYGYTF. CDR3 nucleotide sequence: TGTGCCAGCAGTGAACACAGTCAAGGCTATGGCTACACCTTC.

This clonotype occurred a few times. The rearrangement uses TRBV18 and TRBJ1-5; D remains unclear. Germline CDR1 KGHSH, CDR2 LQKENI. This CDR3 comprises 15 residues. V was clipped by 2 bases and J by 0 bases, with 8 bases between them. CDR3 residues: CASSPAAPSNQPQHF. The CDR3 DNA sequence: TGTGCCAGCTCACCAGCGGCACCTAGCAATCAGCCCCAGCATTTT.

The chain carries TRBV15 and TRBJ2-5; D possibly corresponds to TRBD2 (7 bases). The CDR3 loop spans 15 amino acids. The V and J ends lost 4 bases and 5 bases respectively, with 17 bases between them. The V gene's germline CDR1 is LNHNV and CDR2 YYDKDF (reference sequence). The CDR3 reads CATSNPLQGGETQYF. CDR3 nucleotide sequence: TGTGCCACCAGCAATCCCTTACAGGGAGGGGAGACCCAGTACTTC.

By share, this clonotype counts as large. This CDR3 is CSARFGLAGYIQYF. The DNA for the CDR3 is TGCAGTGCTAGATTTGGACTAGCGGGTTACATTCAGTACTTC. The rearrangement links TRBV20-1 to TRBJ2-4, with 11 bases that match TRBD2. V shed 2 bases, J shed 8 bases, and the junction held 5 bases outside the gene matches. This CDR3 is built from 14 residues. The germline gives CDR1 DFQATT, CDR2 SNEGSKA (reference sequence).

This chain connects TRBV6-1 to TRBJ1-6, with TRBD1 matching 7 bases. This CDR3 spans 16 amino acids. The V segment lost 6 bases and the J segment 0 bases; nucleotides outside the gene matches: 5. CDR1 and CDR2 from the germline V gene are MNHNS and SASEGT. The CDR3 DNA reads as TGTGCCAGCAGCGGGACAGCGAGCTCCTATAATTCACCCCTCCACTTT. It encodes CASSGTASSYNSPLHF.

The chain employs TRBV10-3 and TRBJ2-4; a weak D match, TRBD2 (6 bases). The CDR3 loop spans 15 amino acids. CDR1 and CDR2 from the germline V gene are ENHRY and SYGVKD. V was trimmed by 4 bases and J by 7 bases, leaving 17 bases between them. The DNA for the CDR3 is TGTGCCATCAGTGGGGCGGACCGAGGGAGGAACATTCAGTACTTC. Translated, it gives CAISGADRGRNIQYF.

This clonotype was counted between two and nine times. The chain couples TRBV18 to TRBJ2-7, with 12 bases lining up with TRBD2. Germline V gives CDR1 KGHSH, CDR2 LQKENI. The J segment lost 3 bases and the V segment lost 3 bases, leaving 6 bases of the junction unmatched. The CDR3 has 16 amino acids. The CDR3 DNA reads TGTGCCAGCTCACCCCGGGGGACTAGCGGGCTCTACGAGCAGTACTTC. Translated: CASSPRGTSGLYEQYF.

The table lists this clonotype with a few counts. The chain has TRBV20-1 and TRBJ1-3, with D possibly TRBD1 on 5 matching bases. Between the trimmed V and J ends, which lost 1 base and 3 bases, there was a span of 10 bases. The germline V gene encodes CDR1 DFQATT and CDR2 SNEGSKA (reference sequence). The CDR3 has 14 amino acids. The CDR3 spells CSARGGTDGNTIYF. Here the CDR3 DNA reads TGCAGTGCTAGAGGCGGGACCGATGGAAACACCATATATTTT.

CDR3 protein: CSARVMNTEAFF. The CDR3 DNA sequence: TGCAGTGCTAGAGTCATGAACACTGAAGCTTTCTTT. The chain couples TRBV20-1 to TRBJ1-1; D call uncertain. Per the germline V gene, CDR1 is DFQATT and CDR2 is SNEGSKA (reference sequence). V lost 1 base to trimming and J lost 0 bases, with 3 bases between them. The CDR3 spans 12 residues.

This clonotype appeared a few times. This chain joins TRBV28 and TRBJ2-7, with no clear D. V was cut by 3 bases and J by 7 bases, with 16 bases left in between. Germline-derived CDR1 and CDR2 are MDHEN and SYDVKM. The CDR3 is 14 residues long. CDR3 nucleotides: TGTGCCAGCAGTTTGCGGCACCCTCGTAGGGAGCAGTACTTC. Translation gives CASSLRHPRREQYF.

The CDR3 reads CASSVDNYEQYF. CDR3 bases: TGTGCCAGCTCAGTGGACAACTACGAGCAGTACTTC. The genes are TRBV18 and TRBJ2-7, with D perhaps TRBD1 (5 bases). CDR1 and CDR2 from the germline V gene are KGHSH and LQKENI. V was shortened by 5 bases and J by 3 bases, with 8 bases between the two germline ends. CDR3 size: 12 residues.

This clonotype was seen a few times. This chain's CDR3 is CSAKTSATNEKLFF. CDR3 coding DNA: TGCAGTGCTAAGACGAGTGCAACTAATGAAAAACTGTTTTTT. J is TRBJ1-4 and V is TRBV20-1; no definite D call. The CDR3 consists of 14 residues. Germline V gives CDR1 DFQATT, CDR2 SNEGSKA (reference sequence). Trimming removed 4 bases at V and 0 bases at J, with 9 bases between.

The rearrangement links TRBV19 to TRBJ2-1; no reliable D call. V gave up 3 bases and J gave up 8 bases, with 8 bases separating them. CDR1 and CDR2 from the germline V gene are LNHDA and SQIVND (reference sequence). The CDR3 loop spans 12 amino acids. The CDR3 is CASSIARDEQFF. The CDR3 DNA sequence: TGTGCCAGTAGTATTGCCCGGGATGAGCAGTTCTTC. The variable domain in full, with the rest retrieved from reference TRBV19 and TRBJ2-1, is DGGITQSPKYLFRKEGQNVTLSCEQNLNHDAMYWYRQDPGQGLRLIYYSQIVNDFQKGDIAEGYSVSREKKESFPLTVTSAQKNPTAFYLCASSIARDEQFFGPGTRLTVL.

This clonotype was seen only a few times. This chain links TRBV6-2 or TRBV6-3 with TRBJ1-6, with D uncertain. V gave up 2 bases and J gave up 9 bases, with 14 bases separating them. The CDR3 has 15 amino acids. The germline V gene encodes CDR1 MNHEY and CDR2 SVGEGT. As DNA, the CDR3 is TGTGCCAGCAGTTACGGCGCCAAAGGGATTTCACCCCTCCACTTT. Amino acid sequence: CASSYGAKGISPLHF.

V gene TRBV20-1 combines with J gene TRBJ2-1, with D hard to call. The germline V gene encodes CDR1 DFQATT and CDR2 SNEGSKA (reference sequence). V was cut by 1 base and J by 3 bases, with 10 bases left in between. CDR3 length: 14 amino acids. The CDR3 nucleotides are TGCAGTGCTAGAGGAGTAGGTAGCTACAATGAGCAGTTCTTC. Protein: CSARGVGSYNEQFF.

The V call is TRBV12-3 or TRBV12-4, the J call TRBJ1-5; no clear D gene. The length of the CDR3 is 16 residues. V dropped 0 bases and J dropped 6 bases, with 15 bases sitting between them. CDR3 in amino acids: CASSLAALREGQPQHF. CDR3 DNA sequence: TGTGCCAGCAGTTTAGCGGCCCTCCGGGAGGGTCAGCCCCAGCATTTT.

V usage is TRBV27 and J usage is TRBJ1-2; D uncertain. This CDR3 contains 15 residues. Germline-derived CDR1 and CDR2 are MNHEY and SMNVEV (reference sequence). Trimming left V 5 bases short and J 2 bases short, with 15 bases between. As DNA, the CDR3 is TGTGCCAGCAGTCGGACCGACTCTGTCAACTATGGCTACACCTTC. It codes for CASSRTDSVNYGYTF.

The rearrangement links TRBV24-1 to TRBJ2-4; 9 nucleotides agree with TRBD2. Trimming at V came to 9 bases and at J to 2 bases, leaving 7 bases not matched to a gene. Germline V lookup: CDR1 KGHDR, CDR2 SFDVKD. This CDR3 spans 15 amino acids. This CDR3 is CATASGEWSKNIQYF. CDR3 bases: TGTGCCACCGCTAGCGGGGAGTGGTCCAAAAACATTCAGTACTTC.

V gene TRBV19 combines with J gene TRBJ2-3, with D uncertain. The CDR3 has 13 residues. CDR1 LNHDA and CDR2 SQIVND come from the germline V gene (reference sequence). Trimming removed 5 bases from V and 2 bases from J, with 8 bases in between. CDR3 in DNA: TGTGCCAGTAGTGGTGATCCCACAGATACGCAGTATTTT. This codes for CASSGDPTDTQYF.

The chain couples TRBV2 to TRBJ1-1, with 9 bases that match TRBD1. The germline V gene encodes CDR1 SNHLY and CDR2 FYNNEI. J was trimmed by 4 bases and V by 5 bases; bases with no gene match: 5. The CDR3 spans 14 residues. This chain's CDR3 is CASSLTGGTTEAFF. The CDR3 DNA is TGTGCCAGCAGTCTGACAGGGGGGACCACTGAAGCTTTCTTT.

This clonotype was counted a few times. The gene calls are TRBV20-1 and TRBJ2-1, with D perhaps matching TRBD2 (7 bases). This CDR3 has 13 residues. Germline CDR1 reads DFQATT; CDR2 reads SNEGSKA (reference sequence). V was clipped by 7 bases and J by 3 bases, with 13 bases between them. The CDR3: CSEGGSHYNEQFF. The CDR3 DNA is TGCAGTGAGGGGGGGAGCCACTACAATGAGCAGTTCTTC.

The chain has TRBV7-9 and TRBJ1-2; D is undetermined. V gave up 1 base and J gave up 8 bases, with 8 bases separating them. This CDR3 is 12 amino acids long. Germline CDR1 and CDR2: SEHNR and FQNEAQ (reference sequence). The chain's CDR3 is CASSLVLGGYTF. CDR3 DNA: TGTGCCAGCAGCTTAGTCTTGGGAGGCTACACCTTC.

CDR3 nucleotides: TGTGCCAGCAGTCCGACAGGGTATCCCCTCCACTTT. This codes for CASSPTGYPLHF. This chain connects TRBV12-3 or TRBV12-4 to TRBJ1-6, with 7 nucleotides matching TRBD1. The CDR3 totals 12 residues. With 5 bases clipped from V and 13 bases from J, the junction kept 5 bases outside the gene matches.

V usage is TRBV20-1 and J usage is TRBJ1-1; the D is unclear. CDR1 DFQATT and CDR2 SNEGSKA come from the germline V gene (reference sequence). The CDR3 covers 14 residues. V was clipped by 3 bases and J by 4 bases, with 15 bases between them. This chain's CDR3 is CSAREGSLSTEAFF. The CDR3, as DNA: TGCAGTGCTAGGGAGGGCAGCCTGAGCACTGAAGCTTTCTTT.

The rearrangement uses TRBV21-1 and TRBJ2-1. TRBV21-1 is a known pseudogene. This CDR3 contains 9 residues. The CDR3 reads CASSPLTPF. CDR3 coding DNA: TGTGCCAGCAGTCCTCTAACACCCTTC.

V gene TRBV15 combines with J gene TRBJ1-5, with TRBD1 matching 7 bases. Germline CDR1 and CDR2: LNHNV and YYDKDF (reference sequence). V dropped 3 bases and J dropped 7; count of bases not matched to a gene: 9. The CDR3 totals 15 residues. The CDR3 DNA is TGTGCCACCAGCAGGCGACAGGGAATCTTACAGCCCCAGCATTTT. Protein sequence: CATSRRQGILQPQHF.

The chain has TRBV7-2 and TRBJ2-2, with 10 bases aligning to TRBD2. V gave up 5 bases and J gave up 3 bases; unmatched junction bases: 15. The CDR3 loop spans 19 amino acids. CDR1 is SGHTA and CDR2 is FQGNSA in the germline V gene. The CDR3 sequence: CASSPGDTLAGLYTGELFF. The CDR3 nucleotides read TGTGCCAGCAGCCCAGGGGACACACTAGCGGGACTGTACACCGGGGAGCTGTTTTTT.